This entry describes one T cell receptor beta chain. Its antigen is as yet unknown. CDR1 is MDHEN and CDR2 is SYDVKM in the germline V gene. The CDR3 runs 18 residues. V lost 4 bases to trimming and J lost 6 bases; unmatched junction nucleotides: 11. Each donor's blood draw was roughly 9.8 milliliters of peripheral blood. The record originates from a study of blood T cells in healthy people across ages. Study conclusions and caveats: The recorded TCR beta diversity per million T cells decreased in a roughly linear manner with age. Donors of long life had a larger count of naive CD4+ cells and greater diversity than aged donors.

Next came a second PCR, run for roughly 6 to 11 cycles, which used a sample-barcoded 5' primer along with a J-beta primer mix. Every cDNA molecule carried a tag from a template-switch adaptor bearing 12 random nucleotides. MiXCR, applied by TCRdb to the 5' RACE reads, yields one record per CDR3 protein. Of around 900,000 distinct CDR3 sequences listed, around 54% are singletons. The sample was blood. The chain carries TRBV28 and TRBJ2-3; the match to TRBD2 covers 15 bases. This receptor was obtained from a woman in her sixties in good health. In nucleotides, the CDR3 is TGTGCCAGCAGTTACCGGACTAGCGGGGGGGTCGGGTCCGATACGCAGTATTTT. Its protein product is CASSYRTSGGVGSDTQYF.